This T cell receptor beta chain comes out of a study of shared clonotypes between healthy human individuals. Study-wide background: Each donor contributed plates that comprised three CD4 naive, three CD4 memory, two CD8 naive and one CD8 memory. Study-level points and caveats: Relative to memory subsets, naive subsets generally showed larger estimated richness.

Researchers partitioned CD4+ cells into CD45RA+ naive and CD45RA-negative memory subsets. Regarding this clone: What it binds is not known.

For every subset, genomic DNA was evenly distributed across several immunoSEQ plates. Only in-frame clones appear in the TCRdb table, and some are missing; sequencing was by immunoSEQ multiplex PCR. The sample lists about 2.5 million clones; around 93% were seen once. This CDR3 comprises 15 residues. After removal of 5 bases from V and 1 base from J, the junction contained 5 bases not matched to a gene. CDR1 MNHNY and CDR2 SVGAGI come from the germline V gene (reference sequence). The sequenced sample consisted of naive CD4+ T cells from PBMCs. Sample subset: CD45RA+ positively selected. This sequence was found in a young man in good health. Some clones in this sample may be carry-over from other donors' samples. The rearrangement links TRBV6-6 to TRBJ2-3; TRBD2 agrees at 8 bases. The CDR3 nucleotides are TGTGCCAGCAGTCCCACAGCGGGGGGCACAGATACGCAGTATTTT. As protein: CASSPTAGGTDTQYF.